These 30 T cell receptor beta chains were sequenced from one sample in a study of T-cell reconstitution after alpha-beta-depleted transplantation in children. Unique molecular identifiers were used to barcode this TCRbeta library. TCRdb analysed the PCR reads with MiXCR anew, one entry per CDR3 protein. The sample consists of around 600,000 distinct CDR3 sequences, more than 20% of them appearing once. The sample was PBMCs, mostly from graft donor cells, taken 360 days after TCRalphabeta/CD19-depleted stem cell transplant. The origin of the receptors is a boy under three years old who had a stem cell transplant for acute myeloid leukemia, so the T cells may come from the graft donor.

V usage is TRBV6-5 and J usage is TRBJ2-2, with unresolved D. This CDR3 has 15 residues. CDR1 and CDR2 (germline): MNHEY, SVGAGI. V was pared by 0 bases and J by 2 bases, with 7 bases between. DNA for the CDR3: TGTGCCAGCAGTTACTCTTGGCACAACACCGGGGAGCTGTTTTTT. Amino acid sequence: CASSYSWHNTGELFF.

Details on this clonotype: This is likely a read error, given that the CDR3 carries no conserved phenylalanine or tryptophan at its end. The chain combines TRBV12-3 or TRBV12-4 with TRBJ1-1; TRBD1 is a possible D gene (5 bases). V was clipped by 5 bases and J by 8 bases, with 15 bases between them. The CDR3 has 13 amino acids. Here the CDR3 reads CASSIPGRSEAFI. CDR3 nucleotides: TGTGCCAGCAGTATCCCAGGGAGGTCGGAAGCTTTCATT.

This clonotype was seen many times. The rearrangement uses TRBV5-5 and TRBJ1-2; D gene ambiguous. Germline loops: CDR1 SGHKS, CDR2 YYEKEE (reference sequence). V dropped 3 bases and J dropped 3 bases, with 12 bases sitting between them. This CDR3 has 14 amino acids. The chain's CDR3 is CASSSGVGDYGYTF. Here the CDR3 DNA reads TGTGCCAGCAGCTCTGGCGTGGGAGACTATGGCTACACCTTC.

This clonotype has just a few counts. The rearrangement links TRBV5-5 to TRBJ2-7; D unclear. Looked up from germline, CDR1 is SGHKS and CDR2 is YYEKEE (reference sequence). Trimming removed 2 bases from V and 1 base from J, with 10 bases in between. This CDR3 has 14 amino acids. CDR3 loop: CASSFESASYEQYV. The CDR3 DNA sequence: TGTGCCAGCAGCTTCGAATCTGCGTCCTACGAGCAGTACGTC.

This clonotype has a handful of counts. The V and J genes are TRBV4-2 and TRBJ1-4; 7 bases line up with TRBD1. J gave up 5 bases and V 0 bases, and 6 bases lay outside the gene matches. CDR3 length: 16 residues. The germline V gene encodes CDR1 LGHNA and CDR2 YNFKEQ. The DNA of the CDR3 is TGTGCCAGCAGCCAAGAATCGGGACAGTCCAATGAAAAACTGTTTTTT. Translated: CASSQESGQSNEKLFF.

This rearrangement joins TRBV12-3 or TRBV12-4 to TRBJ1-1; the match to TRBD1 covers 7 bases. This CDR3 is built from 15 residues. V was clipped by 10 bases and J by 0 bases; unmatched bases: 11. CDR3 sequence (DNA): TGTGCCACCCAAACACAGGGGTCAGTGAACACTGAAGCTTTCTTT. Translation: CATQTQGSVNTEAFF.

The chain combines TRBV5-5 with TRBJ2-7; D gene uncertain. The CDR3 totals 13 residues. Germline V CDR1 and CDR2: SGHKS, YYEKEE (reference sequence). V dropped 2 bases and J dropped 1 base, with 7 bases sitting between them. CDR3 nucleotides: TGTGCCAGCAGCTTTCAGGCTTCCTACGAGCAGTACTTC. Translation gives CASSFQASYEQYF.

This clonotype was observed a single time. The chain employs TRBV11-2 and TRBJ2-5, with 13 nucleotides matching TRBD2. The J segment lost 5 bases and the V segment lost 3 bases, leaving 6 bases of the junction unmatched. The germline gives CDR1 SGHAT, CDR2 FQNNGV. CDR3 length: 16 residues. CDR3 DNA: TGTGCCAGCAGCTTTACTGGGACTAGCGGGGAGGAGACCCAGTACTTC. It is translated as CASSFTGTSGEETQYF.

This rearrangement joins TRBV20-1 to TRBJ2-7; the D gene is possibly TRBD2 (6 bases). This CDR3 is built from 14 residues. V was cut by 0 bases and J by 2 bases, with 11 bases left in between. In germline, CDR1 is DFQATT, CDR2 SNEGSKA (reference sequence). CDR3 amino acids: CSARDRAGTYEQYF. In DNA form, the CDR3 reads TGCAGTGCTAGAGATCGGGCGGGAACCTACGAGCAGTACTTC.

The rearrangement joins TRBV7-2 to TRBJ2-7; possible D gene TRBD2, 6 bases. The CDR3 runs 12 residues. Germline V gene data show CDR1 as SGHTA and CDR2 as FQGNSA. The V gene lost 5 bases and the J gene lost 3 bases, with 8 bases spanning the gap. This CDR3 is CASSAGFYEQYF. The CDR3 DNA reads TGTGCCAGCAGCGCGGGGTTCTACGAGCAGTACTTC.

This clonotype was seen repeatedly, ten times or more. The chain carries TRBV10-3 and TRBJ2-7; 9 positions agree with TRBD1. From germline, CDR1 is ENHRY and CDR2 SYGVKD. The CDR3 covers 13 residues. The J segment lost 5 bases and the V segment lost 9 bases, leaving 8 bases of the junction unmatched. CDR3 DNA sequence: TGTGCCATAGAGCCCACAGGGGGCAACGAGCAGTACTTC. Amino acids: CAIEPTGGNEQYF.

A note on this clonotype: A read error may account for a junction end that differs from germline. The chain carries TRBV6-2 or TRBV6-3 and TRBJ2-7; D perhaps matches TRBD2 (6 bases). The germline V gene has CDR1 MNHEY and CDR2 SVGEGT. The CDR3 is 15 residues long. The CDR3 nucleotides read TGTACCAGCAGTTACCGCGGGATGTTTACCTACGAGCAGTACTTC. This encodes CTSSYRGMFTYEQYF.

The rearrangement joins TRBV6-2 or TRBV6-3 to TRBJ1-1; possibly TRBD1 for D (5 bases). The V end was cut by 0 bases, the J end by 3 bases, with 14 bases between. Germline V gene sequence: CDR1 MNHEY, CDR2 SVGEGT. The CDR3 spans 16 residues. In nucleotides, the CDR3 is TGTGCCAGCAGTTACTCCCCGCCGTTGGGGGACACTGAAGCTTTCTTT. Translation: CASSYSPPLGDTEAFF.

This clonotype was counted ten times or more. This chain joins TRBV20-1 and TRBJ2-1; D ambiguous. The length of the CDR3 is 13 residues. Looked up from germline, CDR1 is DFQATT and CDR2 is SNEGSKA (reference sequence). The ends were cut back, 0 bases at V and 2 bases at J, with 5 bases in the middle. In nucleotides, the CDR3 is TGCAGTGCTAGAGATCCCCCCTACAATGAGCAGTTCTTC. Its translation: CSARDPPYNEQFF.

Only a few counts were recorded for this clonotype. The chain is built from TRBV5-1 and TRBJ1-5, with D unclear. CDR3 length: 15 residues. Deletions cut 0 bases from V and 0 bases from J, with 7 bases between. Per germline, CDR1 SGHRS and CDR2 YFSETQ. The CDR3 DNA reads TGCGCCAGCAGCTTGGACGGCCATAGCAATCAGCCCCAGCATTTT. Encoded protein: CASSLDGHSNQPQHF.

The CDR3 loop is CSASTSGQGQETQYF. The CDR3 bases are TGCAGTGCTAGCACCTCGGGACAGGGACAAGAGACCCAGTACTTC. The rearrangement links TRBV20-1 to TRBJ2-5; 9 bases line up with TRBD1. With V trimmed by 3 bases and J by 2 bases, 7 bases remained unmatched. The CDR3 runs to 15 residues. From germline, CDR1 is DFQATT and CDR2 SNEGSKA (reference sequence).

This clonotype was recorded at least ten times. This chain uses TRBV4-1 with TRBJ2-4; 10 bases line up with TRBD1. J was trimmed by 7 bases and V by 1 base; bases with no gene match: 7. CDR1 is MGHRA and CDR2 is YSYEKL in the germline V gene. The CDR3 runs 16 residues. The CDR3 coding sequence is TGCGCCAGCAGCCAAGGTGGGACAGGGGAGGTGAACATTCAGTACTTC. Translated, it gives CASSQGGTGEVNIQYF.

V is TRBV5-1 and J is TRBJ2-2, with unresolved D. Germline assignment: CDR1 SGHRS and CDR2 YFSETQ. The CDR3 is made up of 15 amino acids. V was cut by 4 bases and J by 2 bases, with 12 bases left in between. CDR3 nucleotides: TGCGCCAGCAGCCCTTTTGGACCTAACACCGGGGAGCTGTTTTTT. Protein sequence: CASSPFGPNTGELFF.

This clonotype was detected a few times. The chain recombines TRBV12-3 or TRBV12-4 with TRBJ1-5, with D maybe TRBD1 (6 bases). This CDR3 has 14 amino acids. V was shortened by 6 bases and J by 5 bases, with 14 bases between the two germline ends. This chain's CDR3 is CASSWHRADQPQHF. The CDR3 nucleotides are TGTGCCAGCAGCTGGCACAGGGCGGATCAGCCCCAGCATTTT.

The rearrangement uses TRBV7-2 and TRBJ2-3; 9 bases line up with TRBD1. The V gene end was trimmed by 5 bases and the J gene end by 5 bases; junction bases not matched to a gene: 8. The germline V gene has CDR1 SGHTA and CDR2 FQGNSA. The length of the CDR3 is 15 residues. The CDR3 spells CASSQQGAAGDTQYF. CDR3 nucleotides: TGTGCCAGCAGCCAACAGGGGGCTGCTGGAGATACGCAGTATTTT.

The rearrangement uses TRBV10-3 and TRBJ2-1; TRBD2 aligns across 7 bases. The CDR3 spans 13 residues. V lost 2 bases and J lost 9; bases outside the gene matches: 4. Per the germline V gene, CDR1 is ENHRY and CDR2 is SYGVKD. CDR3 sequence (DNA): TGTGCCATCAGTGAGGGACTAGGTGGTGAGCAGTTCTTC. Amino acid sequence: CAISEGLGGEQFF.

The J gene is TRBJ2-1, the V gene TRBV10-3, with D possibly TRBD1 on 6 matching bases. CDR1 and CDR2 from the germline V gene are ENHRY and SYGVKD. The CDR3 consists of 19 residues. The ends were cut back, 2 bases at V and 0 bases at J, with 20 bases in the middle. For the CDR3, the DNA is TGTGCCATCAGTGAGGTTGGACAGCCAAGAGACTTCTCCTACAATGAGCAGTTCTTC. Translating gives CAISEVGQPRDFSYNEQFF.

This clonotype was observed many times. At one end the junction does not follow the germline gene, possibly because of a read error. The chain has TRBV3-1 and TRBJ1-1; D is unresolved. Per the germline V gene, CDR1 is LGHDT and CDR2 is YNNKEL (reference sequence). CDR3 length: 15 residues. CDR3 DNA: TGTGCCAGCATCCAACGTACTCGGGGTAACACTGAAGCTTTCTTT. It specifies CASIQRTRGNTEAFF.

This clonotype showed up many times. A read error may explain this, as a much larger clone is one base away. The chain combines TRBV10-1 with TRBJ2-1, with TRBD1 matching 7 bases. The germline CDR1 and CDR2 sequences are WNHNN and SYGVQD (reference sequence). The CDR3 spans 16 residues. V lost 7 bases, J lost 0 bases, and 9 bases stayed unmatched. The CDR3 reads CASILDRESSYNEQFF. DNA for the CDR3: TGCGCCAGCATCTTAGACAGGGAAAGCTCCTACAATGAGCAGTTCTTC.

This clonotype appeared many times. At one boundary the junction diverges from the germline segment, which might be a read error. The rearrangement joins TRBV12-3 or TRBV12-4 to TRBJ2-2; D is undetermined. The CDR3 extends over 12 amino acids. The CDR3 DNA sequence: TGCGCCAGCAGTTCTGGGGCCGGGGAGCTGTTTTTT. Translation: CASSSGAGELFF.

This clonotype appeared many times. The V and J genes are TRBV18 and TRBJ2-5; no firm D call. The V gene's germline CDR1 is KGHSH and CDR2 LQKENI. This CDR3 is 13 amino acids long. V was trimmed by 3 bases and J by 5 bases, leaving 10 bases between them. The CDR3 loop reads CASSPASQETQYF. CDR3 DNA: TGTGCCAGCTCACCCGCGTCCCAGGAGACCCAGTACTTC.

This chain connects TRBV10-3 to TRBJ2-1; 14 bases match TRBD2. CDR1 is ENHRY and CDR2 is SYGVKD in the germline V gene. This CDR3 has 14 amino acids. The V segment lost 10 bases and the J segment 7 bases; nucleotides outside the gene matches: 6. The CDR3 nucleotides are TGTGCCAGCGGGACTAGCGGGGGCGGGAATGAGCAGTTCTTC. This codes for CASGTSGGGNEQFF.

The chain's CDR3 is CASSLAGLAVTSTDTQYF. The CDR3 coding sequence is TGTGCCAGCAGCCTGGCGGGGCTAGCGGTGACTAGCACAGATACGCAGTATTTT. The chain links TRBV7-2 to TRBJ2-3; 7 positions match TRBD2. The J segment lost 0 bases and the V segment lost 5 bases, leaving 14 bases of the junction unmatched. The CDR3 totals 18 residues. Germline CDR1 and CDR2: SGHTA and FQGNSA.

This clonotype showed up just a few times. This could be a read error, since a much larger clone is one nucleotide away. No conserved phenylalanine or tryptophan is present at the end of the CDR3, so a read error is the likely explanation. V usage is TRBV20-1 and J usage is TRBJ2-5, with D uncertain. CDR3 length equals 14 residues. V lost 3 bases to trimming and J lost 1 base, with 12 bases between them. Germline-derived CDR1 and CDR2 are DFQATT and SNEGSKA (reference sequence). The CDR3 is CSASSPRSQETQYL. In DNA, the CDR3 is TGCAGTGCTAGCTCGCCACGTTCCCAAGAGACCCAGTACCTC.

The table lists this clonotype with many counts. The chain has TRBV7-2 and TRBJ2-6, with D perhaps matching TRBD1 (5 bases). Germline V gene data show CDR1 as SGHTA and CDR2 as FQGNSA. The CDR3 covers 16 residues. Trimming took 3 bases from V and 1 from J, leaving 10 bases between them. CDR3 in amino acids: CASSFAGSSGANVLTF. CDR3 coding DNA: TGTGCCAGCAGCTTTGCAGGGTCTTCTGGGGCCAACGTCCTGACTTTC. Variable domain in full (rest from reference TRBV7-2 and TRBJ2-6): GAGVSQSPSNKVTEKGKDVELRCDPISGHTALYWYRQSLGQGLEFLIYFQGNSAPDKSGLPSDRFSAERTGGSVSTLTIQRTQQEDSAVYLCASSFAGSSGANVLTFGAGSRLTVL.